The T cell receptor (beta chain) described here comes from a study of shared clonotypes between healthy human individuals. Whole-study findings and limits: A handful of donors showed sharing of 4.5% to 6% of naive CD4 clonotypes.

Only in-frame clones appear in the TCRdb table, and some are missing; sequencing was by immunoSEQ multiplex PCR. The sample lists some 2,000,000 clones; about 95% were seen once. This clone has a single count. What it binds is not known. The identical CDR3 is also encoded by other nucleotide sequences in the sample. Naive CD8 cells, CD45RO-negative and positively selected for CCR7, excluded terminally differentiated effector memory CD45RA+ cells. CDR3 length equals 11 residues. Germline CDR1 and CDR2: SGHTS and YDEGEE. Deletions cut 1 base from V and 5 bases from J, with 2 bases between. The origin of this receptor is a man between 18 and 35 years old in good health. The chain combines TRBV5-8 with TRBJ2-3; D ambiguous. Sequenced sample: naive CD8+ T cells sorted from blood. The CDR3 DNA reads TGTGCCAGCAGCTTGATAGATACGCAGTATTTT. This translates into CASSLIDTQYF. The variable domain in full, completed from reference TRBV5-8 and TRBJ2-3, reads EAGVTQSPTHLIKTRGQQATLRCSPISGHTSVYWYQQALGLGLQFLLWYDEGEERNRGNFPPRFSGRQFPNYSSELNVNALELEDSALYLCASSLIDTQYFGPGTRLTVL.